The T cell receptor (beta chain) described here comes from a study of Graves' ophthalmopathy and Graves' hyperthyroidism. Study-wide points: A classifier, a 13-signature model, separated ophthalmopathy from stable hyperthyroidism with approximately 88% sensitivity and around 80% specificity. Most thyroid clonotypes expanded beyond 0.001 frequency were also found in blood.

RNA transcripts were the source from which TCR beta CDR3 regions were amplified. A first-round RT-PCR used HTBI primers, followed by a second-round multiplex PCR. TCRdb reprocessed the multiplex PCR reads with MiXCR, giving one entry per CDR3 protein. The top ten clones hold around 10% of a sample with over a million distinct CDR3 sequences, about two fifths of them seen once. As to this clonotype: Antigen specificity is unknown.

The V gene end was trimmed by 1 base and the J gene end by 5 bases; junction bases not matched to a gene: 5. This CDR3 contains 15 residues. Germline loops: CDR1 DFQATT, CDR2 SNEGSKA (reference sequence). Certain patients, namely those with other autoimmune diseases, uncontrolled infections, pregnancy or lactation, were excluded. This sequence joins TRBV20-1 and TRBJ2-5; 12 bases fit TRBD1. Sequenced sample: peripheral blood or thyroid tissue (not recorded which). This receptor was taken from an adult man with Graves' hyperthyroidism. CDR3 in amino acids: CSARAGTGGEETQYF. CDR3 nucleotides: TGCAGTGCTAGAGCCGGGACAGGGGGCGAGGAGACCCAGTACTTC.